This T cell receptor beta chain was documented in a study of OX40 agonist ivuxolimab in advanced cancers. Sequenced by immunoSEQ multiplex PCR; TCRdb stores in-frame clones only, minus some. The sample contains 40,000 to 45,000 clones, around 80% of which appear only once. The ends were cut back, 1 base at V and 5 bases at J, with 12 bases in the middle. This CDR3 region has 15 residues. Germline lookup yields CDR1 MGHRA and CDR2 YSYEKL. This rearrangement joins TRBV4-1 to TRBJ1-5; a weak D match, TRBD1 (5 bases). The sequence came from an adult with an advanced solid tumor such as melanoma, head and neck, liver or kidney cancer. The sequences come from CD4+ or CD8+ T cells sorted from blood, collected in a trial of the OX40 agonist ivuxolimab. CDR3 sequence: CASSQGQGDYQPQHF. The CDR3 nucleotides read TGCGCCAGCAGCCAAGGTCAGGGTGATTATCAGCCCCAGCATTTT.